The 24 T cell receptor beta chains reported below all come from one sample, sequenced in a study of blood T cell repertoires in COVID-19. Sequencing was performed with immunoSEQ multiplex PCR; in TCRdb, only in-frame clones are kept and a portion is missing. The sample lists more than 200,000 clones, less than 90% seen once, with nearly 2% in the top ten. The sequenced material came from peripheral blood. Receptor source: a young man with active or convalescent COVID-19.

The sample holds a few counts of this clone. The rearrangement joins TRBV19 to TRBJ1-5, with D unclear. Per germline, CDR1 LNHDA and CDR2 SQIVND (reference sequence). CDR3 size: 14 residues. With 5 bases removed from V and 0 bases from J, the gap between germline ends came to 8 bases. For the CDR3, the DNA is TGTGCCAGTAGTGGGAGGTATAGCAATCAGCCCCAGCATTTT. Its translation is CASSGRYSNQPQHF. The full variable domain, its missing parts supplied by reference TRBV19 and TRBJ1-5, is DGGITQSPKYLFRKEGQNVTLSCEQNLNHDAMYWYRQDPGQGLRLIYYSQIVNDFQKGDIAEGYSVSREKKESFPLTVTSAQKNPTAFYLCASSGRYSNQPQHFGDGTRLSIL.

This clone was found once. This CDR3 reads CASSGTSGTGELFF. Written as DNA, the CDR3 is TGCGCCAGTTCCGGGACTAGCGGGACCGGGGAGCTGTTTTTT. The genes are TRBV10-1 and TRBJ2-2, with 12 bases lining up with TRBD2. CDR3 length equals 14 residues. The germline CDR1 and CDR2 sequences are WNHNN and SYGVQD (reference sequence). The V segment lost 9 bases and the J segment 5 bases; nucleotides outside the gene matches: 4.

CDR3 loop: CASSPGGGHGNEKLFF. The CDR3, as DNA: TGCGCCAGCAGCCCTGGGGGGGGGCACGGTAATGAAAAACTGTTTTTT. The chain links TRBV5-1 to TRBJ1-4; D perhaps matches TRBD1 (6 bases). Between the trimmed V and J ends, which lost 4 bases and 4 bases, there was a span of 17 bases. Germline CDR1 reads SGHRS; CDR2 reads YFSETQ. CDR3 length: 16 amino acids.

As DNA, the CDR3 is TGTGCCAGCAGCCTAGGACAGGGCGCAATCTCTGGGGCCAACGTCCTGACTTTC. Translated: CASSLGQGAISGANVLTF. This sequence joins TRBV7-9 and TRBJ2-6; 8 bases fit TRBD1. CDR3 length: 18 residues. V gave up 5 bases and J gave up 0 bases; unmatched junction bases: 9. Per the germline V gene, CDR1 is SEHNR and CDR2 is FQNEAQ (reference sequence).

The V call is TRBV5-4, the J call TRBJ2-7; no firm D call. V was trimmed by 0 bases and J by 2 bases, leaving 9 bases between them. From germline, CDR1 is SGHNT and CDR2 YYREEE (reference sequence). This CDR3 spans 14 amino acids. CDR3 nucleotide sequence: TGTGCCAGCAGCTTGGAATGGGCACCCTACGAGCAGTACTTC. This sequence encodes CASSLEWAPYEQYF.

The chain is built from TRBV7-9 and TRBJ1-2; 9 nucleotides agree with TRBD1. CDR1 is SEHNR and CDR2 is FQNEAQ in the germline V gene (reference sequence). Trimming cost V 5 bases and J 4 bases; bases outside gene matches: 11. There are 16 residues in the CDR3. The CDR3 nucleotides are TGTGCCAGCAGCGGAACAGGGGGCTCGGGAAGCTATGGCTACACCTTC. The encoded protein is CASSGTGGSGSYGYTF.

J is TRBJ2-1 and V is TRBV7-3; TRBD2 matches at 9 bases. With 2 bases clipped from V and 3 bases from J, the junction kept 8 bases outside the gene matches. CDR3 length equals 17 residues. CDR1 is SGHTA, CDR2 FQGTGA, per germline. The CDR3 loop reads CASSLEGAGGHYNEQFF. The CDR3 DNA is TGTGCCAGCAGCTTAGAGGGAGCGGGGGGTCACTACAATGAGCAGTTCTTC. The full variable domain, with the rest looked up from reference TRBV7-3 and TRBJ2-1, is GAGVSQTPSNKVTEKGKYVELRCDPISGHTALYWYRQSLGQGPEFLIYFQGTGAADDSGLPNDRFFAVRPEGSVSTLKIQRTERGDSAVYLCASSLEGAGGHYNEQFFGPGTRLTVL.

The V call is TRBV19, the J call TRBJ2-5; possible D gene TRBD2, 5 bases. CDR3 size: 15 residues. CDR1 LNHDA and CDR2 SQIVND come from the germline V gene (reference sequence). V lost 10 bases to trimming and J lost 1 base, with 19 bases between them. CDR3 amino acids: CATSPLAGPQETQYF. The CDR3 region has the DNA TGTGCCACCTCACCCCTCGCGGGTCCCCAAGAGACCCAGTACTTC.

CDR3 sequence (DNA): TGCAGCGTTGAAGTCTACCTAACTGATAGCGATGGCTACACCTTC. This sequence encodes CSVEVYLTDSDGYTF. This chain joins TRBV29-1 and TRBJ1-2, with D unclear. CDR1 and CDR2 from the germline V gene are SQVTM and ANQGSEA. The CDR3 consists of 15 residues. The V and J ends lost 1 base and 6 bases respectively, with 18 bases between them.

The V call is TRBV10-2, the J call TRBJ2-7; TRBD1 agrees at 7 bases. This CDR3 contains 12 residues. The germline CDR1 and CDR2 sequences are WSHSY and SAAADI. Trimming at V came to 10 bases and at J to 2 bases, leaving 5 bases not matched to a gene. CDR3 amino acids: CATVGQAYEQYF. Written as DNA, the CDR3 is TGCGCCACTGTAGGACAGGCCTACGAGCAGTACTTC.

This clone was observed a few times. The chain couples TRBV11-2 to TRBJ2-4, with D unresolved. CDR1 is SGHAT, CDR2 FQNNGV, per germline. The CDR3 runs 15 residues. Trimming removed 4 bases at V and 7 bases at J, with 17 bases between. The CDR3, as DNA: TGTGCCAGCAGCTCAATCAGACATCGTGGTAACATTCAGTACTTC. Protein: CASSSIRHRGNIQYF.

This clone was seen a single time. CDR3 in amino acids: CASTRQGINSPLHF. The CDR3 DNA is TGTGCCAGCACCAGACAGGGAATTAATTCACCCCTCCACTTT. This sequence joins TRBV6-5 and TRBJ1-6; 7 bases match TRBD1. This CDR3 is built from 14 residues. Trimming cost V 7 bases and J 6 bases; bases outside gene matches: 6. Germline CDR1 is MNHEY and CDR2 is SVGAGI.

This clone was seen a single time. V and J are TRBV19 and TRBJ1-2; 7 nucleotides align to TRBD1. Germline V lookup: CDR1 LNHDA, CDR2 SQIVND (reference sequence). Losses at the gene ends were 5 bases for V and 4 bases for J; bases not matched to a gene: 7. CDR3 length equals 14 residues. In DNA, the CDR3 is TGTGCCAGTAGTCCGGACAGGCCCCCCTATGGCTACACCTTC. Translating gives CASSPDRPPYGYTF.

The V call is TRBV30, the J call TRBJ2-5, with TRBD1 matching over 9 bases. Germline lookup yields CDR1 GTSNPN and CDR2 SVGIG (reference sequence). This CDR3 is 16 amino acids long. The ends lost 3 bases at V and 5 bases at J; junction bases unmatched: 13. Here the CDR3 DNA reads TGTGCCTGGAGCGATACCGGGACAGGGTTGGCGGAGACCCAGTACTTC. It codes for CAWSDTGTGLAETQYF. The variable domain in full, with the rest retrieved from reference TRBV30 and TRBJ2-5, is SQTIHQWPATLVQPVGSPLSLECTVEGTSNPNLYWYRQAAGRGLQLLFYSVGIGQISSEVPQNLSASRPQDRQFILSSKKLLLSDSGFYLCAWSDTGTGLAETQYFGPGTRLLVL.

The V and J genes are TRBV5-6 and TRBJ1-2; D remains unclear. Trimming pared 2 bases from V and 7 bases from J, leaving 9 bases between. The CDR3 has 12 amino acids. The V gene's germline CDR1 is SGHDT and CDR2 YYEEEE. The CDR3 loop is CASSFLLSGYTF. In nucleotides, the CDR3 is TGTGCCAGCAGCTTTCTACTTAGTGGCTACACCTTC.

The CDR3 sequence is CASSFFRDRVNEQYF. CDR3 bases: TGTGCCAGCAGCTTTTTCCGGGACAGGGTTAACGAGCAGTACTTC. The chain combines TRBV7-2 with TRBJ2-7; 9 bases line up with TRBD1. Germline V gene lookup returns CDR1 SGHTA and CDR2 FQGNSA. J was trimmed by 5 bases and V by 3 bases; bases with no gene match: 8. The CDR3 is 15 residues long. The full variable domain, completed using reference TRBV7-2 and TRBJ2-7, is GAGVSQSPSNKVTEKGKDVELRCDPISGHTALYWYRQSLGQGLEFLIYFQGNSAPDKSGLPSDRFSAERTGGSVSTLTIQRTQQEDSAVYLCASSFFRDRVNEQYFGPGTRLTVT.

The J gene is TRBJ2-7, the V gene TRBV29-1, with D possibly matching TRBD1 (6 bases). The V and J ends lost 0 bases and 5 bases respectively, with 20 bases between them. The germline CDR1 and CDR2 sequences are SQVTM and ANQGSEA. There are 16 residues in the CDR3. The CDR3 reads CSVEDTGVDRYNEQYF. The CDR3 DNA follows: TGCAGCGTTGAAGATACCGGGGTGGACAGATATAACGAGCAGTACTTC.

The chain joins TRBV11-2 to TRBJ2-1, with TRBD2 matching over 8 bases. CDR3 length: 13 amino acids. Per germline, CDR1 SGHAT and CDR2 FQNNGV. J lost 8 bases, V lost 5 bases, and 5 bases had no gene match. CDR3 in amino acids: CASSPPTSDEQFF. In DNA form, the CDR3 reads TGTGCCAGCAGCCCACCGACTAGCGATGAGCAGTTCTTC.

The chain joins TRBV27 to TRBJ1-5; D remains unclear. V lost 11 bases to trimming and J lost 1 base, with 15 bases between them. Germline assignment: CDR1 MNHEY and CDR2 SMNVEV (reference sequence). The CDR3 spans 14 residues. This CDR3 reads CASTTYKSNQPQHF. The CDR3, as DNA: TGTGCCTCCACCACGTACAAAAGCAATCAGCCCCAGCATTTT.

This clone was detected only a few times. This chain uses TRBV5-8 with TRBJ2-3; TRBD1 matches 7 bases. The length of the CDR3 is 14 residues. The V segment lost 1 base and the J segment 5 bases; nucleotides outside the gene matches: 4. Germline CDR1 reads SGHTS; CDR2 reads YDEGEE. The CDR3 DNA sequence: TGTGCCAGCAGCTTGAGTCAGGGGGTAGATACGCAGTATTTT. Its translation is CASSLSQGVDTQYF.

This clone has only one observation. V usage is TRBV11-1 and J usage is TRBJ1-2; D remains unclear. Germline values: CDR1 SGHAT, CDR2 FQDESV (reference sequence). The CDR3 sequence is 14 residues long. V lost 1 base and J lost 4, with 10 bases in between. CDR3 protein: CASSLEQQGYGYTF. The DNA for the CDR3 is TGTGCCAGCAGCTTAGAACAGCAAGGCTATGGCTACACCTTC.

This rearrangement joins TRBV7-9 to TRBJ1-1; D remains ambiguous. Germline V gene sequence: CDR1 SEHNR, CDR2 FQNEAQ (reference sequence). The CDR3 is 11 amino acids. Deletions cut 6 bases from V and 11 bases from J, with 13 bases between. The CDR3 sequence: CASSLGKAAFF. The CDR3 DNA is TGTGCCAGCAGTCTCGGGAAGGCGGCTTTCTTT.

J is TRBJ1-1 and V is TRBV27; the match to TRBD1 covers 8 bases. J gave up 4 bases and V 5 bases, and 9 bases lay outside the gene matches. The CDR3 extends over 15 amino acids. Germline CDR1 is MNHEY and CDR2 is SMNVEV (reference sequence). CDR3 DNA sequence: TGTGCCAGCAGTCCAGGGACAGGATGGAGCACTGAAGCTTTCTTT. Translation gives CASSPGTGWSTEAFF.

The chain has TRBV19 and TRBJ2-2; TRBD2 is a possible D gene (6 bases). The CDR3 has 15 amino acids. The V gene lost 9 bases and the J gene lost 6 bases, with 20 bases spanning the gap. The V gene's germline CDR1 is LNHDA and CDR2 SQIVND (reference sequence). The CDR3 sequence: CASRAGPNRAGELFF. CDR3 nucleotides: TGTGCCAGCCGCGCGGGGCCGAATCGGGCCGGGGAGCTGTTTTTT.